Listed here is a single T cell receptor beta chain. Its antigen is undetermined. This entry comes from a study of blood T cells in healthy people across ages. V was pared by 5 bases and J by 3 bases, with 10 bases of the junction left unmatched. Germline loops: CDR1 SGHAT, CDR2 FQNNGV. The CDR3 sequence is 17 residues long. Points from the study as a whole: The unknown donor CMV status may have confounded expanded clonotype changes.

Donation came from healthy Caucasian individuals in Russia who were aged roughly 6 to 95. Combining a sample-barcoded 5' primer with a J-beta primer mix, a second PCR ran for about 6 to 12 cycles. The template-switch adaptor was a 5' adaptor with 12 random nucleotides. It tagged each cDNA molecule. TCRdb redid the calling of the 5' RACE reads with MiXCR, one entry per CDR3 protein. The sample contains approximately 800,000 distinct CDR3 sequences, around half of which appear only once. Sequencing used blood. This TCR was sampled from a man older than 75 in good health. The chain couples TRBV11-2 to TRBJ2-3; 11 bases line up with TRBD1. The CDR3 here is CASSRRGTGGVTDTQYF. CDR3 sequence (DNA): TGTGCCAGCAGCCGCCGAGGGACAGGGGGTGTGACAGATACGCAGTATTTT.